The 6 T cell receptor beta chains reported below all come from one sample, sequenced in a study of cytomegalovirus exposure and HLA in healthy donors. Use of 60 Vbeta and 13 Jbeta primers characterized the PCR. Libraries were prepared by immunoSEQ multiplex PCR; TCRdb keeps only in-frame clonotypes and omits some of them. The table shows around 100,000 clones, with approximately 70% occurring only once. The sample was PBMCs. The receptors derive from a man younger than 45 in good health and CMV-seropositive.

This chain connects TRBV6-5 to TRBJ2-3; 10 bases agree with TRBD2. Germline V gene sequence: CDR1 MNHEY, CDR2 SVGAGI. V lost 2 bases to trimming and J lost 3 bases; unmatched junction nucleotides: 2. This CDR3 has 15 residues. Here the CDR3 reads CASSYRTSGTDTQYF. CDR3 nucleotide sequence: TGTGCCAGCAGTTACCGGACTAGCGGAACAGATACGCAGTATTTT.

The chain combines TRBV28 with TRBJ1-3; 9 bases align to TRBD1. The CDR3 contains 16 residues. Germline CDR1 and CDR2: MDHEN and SYDVKM. V shed 1 base, J shed 6 bases, and the junction held 7 bases outside the gene matches. The CDR3 spells CASSLSGQGTLNTIYF. Written as DNA, the CDR3 is TGTGCCAGCAGTTTATCGGGACAGGGCACTCTAAACACCATATATTTT.

This clone was seen a single time. The chain links TRBV7-6 to TRBJ2-3; 15 positions agree with TRBD2. V trimming: 1 base; J trimming: 6 bases; junction bases outside the gene matches: 2. This CDR3 is built from 16 residues. The germline CDR1 and CDR2 sequences are SGHVS and FNYEAQ. The CDR3 region has the DNA TGTGCCAGCAGCTTAGATGGGACTAGCGGGAGGGATACGCAGTATTTT. It translates to CASSLDGTSGRDTQYF.

The table lists this clone with a count of one. CDR3 residues: CASSWDRGGNTEAFF. CDR3 sequence (DNA): TGCGCCAGCAGCTGGGACCGGGGGGGGAACACTGAAGCTTTCTTT. J is TRBJ1-1 and V is TRBV5-1; maybe TRBD1 (5 bases). The CDR3 consists of 15 residues. CDR1 is SGHRS, CDR2 YFSETQ, per germline. Trimming stripped 3 bases from V and 1 base from J, with 13 bases between.

This clone came up a few times. This rearrangement joins TRBV11-2 to TRBJ1-1; D gene ambiguous. The V end lost 6 bases, the J end lost 8 bases, and 16 bases lay between the germline ends. The length of the CDR3 is 13 residues. CDR1 is SGHAT and CDR2 is FQNNGV in the germline V gene. CDR3 sequence reads: CASSFSSIQEAFF. The CDR3, as DNA: TGTGCCAGCAGTTTTAGTAGCATCCAAGAAGCTTTCTTT.

The chain uses TRBV7-2 and TRBJ2-4; the match to TRBD1 covers 7 bases. The V segment lost 7 bases and the J segment 0 bases; nucleotides outside the gene matches: 6. The germline CDR1 and CDR2 sequences are SGHTA and FQGNSA. This CDR3 has 15 amino acids. The CDR3 loop reads CASTDRVGAKNIQYF. The CDR3 DNA sequence: TGTGCCAGCACAGACAGGGTCGGAGCCAAAAACATTCAGTACTTC. The whole variable domain, filled in from reference TRBV7-2 and TRBJ2-4, reads GAGVSQSPSNKVTEKGKDVELRCDPISGHTALYWYRQSLGQGLEFLIYFQGNSAPDKSGLPSDRFSAERTGGSVSTLTIQRTQQEDSAVYLCASTDRVGAKNIQYFGAGTRLSVL.